The rows below give T cell receptor beta chains drawn from one sample of a study of Ad26.COV2.S vaccination and SARS-CoV-2 variants. The assay was immunoSEQ multiplex PCR, and TCRdb's table has in-frame clones only and misses some. The profile covers over 400,000 clones, with around 92% appearing a single time and roughly 1.7% taken by the ten largest. The sequencing here drew on peripheral blood, taken in a trial of Ad26.COV2.S vaccine versus placebo. The receptors derive from a person aged 18-60 years who received the Ad26.COV2.S COVID-19 vaccine or a placebo. Both conserved end residues are part of each CDR3. The D gene is left open where the match is weak. Size is stated for part of the rows, as once, few or many counts, or as a class when the clone is expanded.

v_gene,d_gene,j_gene,abundance,CDR3aa,CDR3nt
TRBV2,NA,TRBJ2-1,once,CASRSGLARPYNEQFF,TGTGCCAGCAGGTCCGGACTGGCCCGCCCCTACAATGAGCAGTTCTTC
TRBV5-1,TRBD2,TRBJ2-5,NA,CASSLGLAIYQETQYF,TGCGCCAGCAGCTTGGGACTAGCGATCTACCAAGAGACCCAGTACTTC
TRBV11-2,NA,TRBJ1-1,NA,CASSLPVGEAFF,TGTGCCAGCAGCCTCCCCGTGGGAGAAGCTTTCTTT
TRBV3-1/TRBV3-2,NA,TRBJ2-3,NA,CASSQDRLSGPDTQYF,TGTGCCAGCAGCCAAGACCGTTTGAGTGGGCCAGATACGCAGTATTTT
TRBV6-1,NA,TRBJ2-3,NA,CASSEEKGLTDTQYF,TGTGCCAGCAGTGAAGAAAAGGGGCTGACAGATACGCAGTATTTT
TRBV5-1,TRBD1,TRBJ1-4,NA,CASSWDRATNEKLFF,TGCGCCAGCAGCTGGGACAGGGCAACTAATGAAAAACTGTTTTTT
TRBV24-1,TRBD1,TRBJ1-2,NA,CATSGAGTGNYGYTF,TGTGCCACCAGTGGCGCCGGGACAGGGAACTATGGCTACACCTTC
TRBV10-1,NA,TRBJ2-3,NA,CASSDPLGGTDTQYF,TGCGCCAGCAGTGACCCCCTGGGAGGCACAGATACGCAGTATTTT
TRBV18,NA,TRBJ1-2,NA,CASSQKMDTSNYGYTF,TGTGCCAGCTCCCAAAAAATGGACACTTCTAACTATGGCTACACCTTC
TRBV10-3,TRBD1,TRBJ2-3,NA,CAIKGQGSDTQYF,TGTGCCATCAAAGGACAGGGTTCCGATACGCAGTATTTT
TRBV28,NA,TRBJ2-4,NA,CASSPGALNIQYF,TGTGCCAGCAGCCCCGGGGCCCTAAACATTCAGTACTTC
TRBV6-1,NA,TRBJ2-1,NA,CASSESVRISYNEQFF,TGTGCCAGCAGTGAAAGCGTCAGGATCTCCTACAATGAGCAGTTCTTC
TRBV11-2,TRBD1,TRBJ1-2,NA,CASSPGDRGYGYTF,TGTGCCAGCAGCCCCGGGGACAGGGGGTATGGCTACACCTTC
TRBV5-8,TRBD2,TRBJ2-1,NA,CASSVGDGTSVHNEQFF,TGTGCCAGCAGCGTGGGGGACGGGACTAGCGTTCACAATGAGCAGTTCTTC
TRBV4-3,NA,TRBJ2-2,NA,CASSPFGANTGELFF,TGCGCCAGCAGCCCATTTGGGGCGAACACCGGGGAGCTGTTTTTT
TRBV12-3/TRBV12-4,TRBD1,TRBJ2-3,NA,CASRDRGPDTQYF,TGTGCCAGCCGGGACAGGGGGCCCGATACGCAGTATTTT
TRBV6-5,NA,TRBJ2-7,NA,CASSYSRQSYEQYF,TGTGCCAGCAGTTACTCGAGACAGTCCTACGAGCAGTACTTC
TRBV18,TRBD1,TRBJ2-7,NA,CASSTVGTAYYEQYF,TGTGCCAGCTCAACCGTGGGGACAGCTTACTACGAGCAGTACTTC
TRBV9,TRBD2,TRBJ2-1,NA,CASSAQRGGSYNEQFF,TGTGCCAGCAGCGCTCAGCGGGGGGGCTCCTACAATGAGCAGTTCTTC
TRBV7-9,NA,TRBJ1-2,NA,CASSLERYGYTF,TGTGCCAGCAGCTTAGAACGGTATGGCTACACCTTC
TRBV4-3,TRBD1,TRBJ1-6,once,CASSQDATGDSPLHF,TGCGCCAGCAGCCAAGATGCCACAGGGGATTCACCCCTCCACTTT
TRBV29-1,TRBD1,TRBJ1-1,NA,CSVDPTGGPEAFF,TGCAGCGTTGACCCCACAGGGGGACCTGAAGCTTTCTTT
TRBV5-1,TRBD2,TRBJ2-3,NA,CASSLGDRRGGRGDTQYF,TGCGCCAGCAGCTTAGGCGATAGGCGGGGGGGCCGTGGAGATACGCAGTATTTT